This is a list of T cell receptor beta chains from one sample in a study of cytomegalovirus exposure and HLA in healthy donors. Clones were read by immunoSEQ multiplex PCR, and TCRdb kept only the in-frame ones, dropping some. The data show approximately 95,000 clones, with 78% seen just once and about 4% held by the top ten. What was sequenced was PBMCs. Every receptor here comes from a woman aged 40 to 50 in good health and CMV-seropositive. Both conserved end residues are part of each CDR3. D genes are given only for firm matches. Clone size is given for some rows only: seen once, a few or many times, or a class if the clone is expanded.

j_gene	abundance	d_gene	v_gene	CDR3aa	CDR3nt
TRBJ1-4	.	.	TRBV6-6	CASSYQRANEKLFF	TGTGCCAGCAGTTACCAACGCGCTAATGAAAAACTGTTTTTT
TRBJ2-5	once	.	TRBV4-1	CASSPPGQETQYF	TGCGCCAGCAGTCCCCCAGGGCAAGAGACCCAGTACTTC
TRBJ2-3	.	.	TRBV5-1	CASSFFSQESTDTQYF	TGCGCCAGCAGCTTTTTCTCACAGGAGAGCACAGATACGCAGTATTTT
TRBJ2-3	.	.	TRBV10-3	CAISESWESGQYF	TGTGCCATCAGTGAGTCTTGGGAGTCAGGGCAGTATTTT
TRBJ2-5	.	TRBD1	TRBV5-4	CASSIDRAETQYF	TGTGCCAGCAGCATAGACAGGGCGGAGACCCAGTACTTC
TRBJ2-5	once	.	TRBV21-1	CASSKEREGQETQYF	TGTGCCAGCAGCAAAGAACGGGAGGGACAAGAGACCCAGTACTTC
TRBJ2-3	once	.	TRBV7-9	CSSSFQGWTDTQYF	TGTTCCAGCAGCTTTCAGGGGTGGACAGATACGCAGTATTTT
TRBJ1-1	.	.	TRBV6-4	CASSPQGGFDEAFF	TGTGCCAGCAGCCCCCAGGGAGGGTTTGACGAAGCTTTCTTT
TRBJ2-7	.	.	TRBV30	CAWGDNPYEQYF	TGTGCCTGGGGGGACAACCCCTACGAGCAGTACTTC
TRBJ1-2	.	.	TRBV30	CAWSAQDRGGYTF	TGTGCCTGGAGTGCCCAAGACAGAGGCGGCTACACCTTC
TRBJ1-1	.	TRBD1	TRBV19	CASSIGRGRNTEAFF	TGTGCCAGTAGTATAGGCAGGGGGCGGAACACTGAAGCTTTCTTT
TRBJ2-7	few	TRBD2	TRBV18	CASSPVAGETYEQYF	TGTGCCAGCTCACCTGTAGCGGGGGAGACCTACGAGCAGTACTTC
TRBJ2-1	many	TRBD1	TRBV6-4	CASSTGDQDVNEQFF	TGTGCCAGCAGCACAGGGGACCAGGACGTAAATGAGCAGTTCTTC
TRBJ2-7	.	TRBD2	TRBV19	CASSMTSGNYEQYF	TGTGCCAGTAGTATGACTAGCGGGAATTACGAGCAGTACTTC
TRBJ2-2	.	TRBD2	TRBV5-1	CASSPTSGDTGELFF	TGCGCCAGCAGCCCTACTAGCGGCGACACCGGGGAGCTGTTTTTT
TRBJ1-4	.	.	TRBV9	CASSVGGTTRYEKLFF	TGTGCCAGCAGCGTAGGAGGGACAACGAGATATGAAAAACTGTTTTTT
TRBJ2-7	.	.	TRBV28	CASSDLPDRTYEQYF	TGTGCCAGCAGCGACCTCCCCGACAGGACATACGAGCAGTACTTC
TRBJ2-7	.	.	TRBV27	CASSPYRRTELSYEQYF	TGTGCCAGCAGTCCCTACCGCCGGACAGAACTCTCCTACGAGCAGTACTTC
TRBJ2-3	.	.	TRBV5-1	CASSPSAESTDTQYF	TGCGCCAGCAGCCCATCAGCGGAATCCACAGATACGCAGTATTTT
TRBJ1-3	few	.	TRBV27	CASSYSWALRNTIYF	TGTGCCAGCAGTTATAGTTGGGCCCTCAGAAACACCATATATTTT
TRBJ2-5	once	TRBD2	TRBV30	CAWSVGLAGETQYF	TGTGCCTGGAGTGTTGGGCTAGCGGGAGAGACCCAGTACTTC
TRBJ2-7	.	TRBD2	TRBV6-6	CASSSPGLDYEQYF	TGTGCCAGCAGTTCACCGGGACTAGACTACGAGCAGTACTTC
TRBJ2-2	.	TRBD2	TRBV5-5	CASSRTSVNTGELFF	TGTGCCAGCAGCCGGACTAGCGTTAACACCGGGGAGCTGTTTTTT
TRBJ2-2	.	.	TRBV10-2	CASAGLSGLFF	TGCGCCAGCGCCGGGTTGTCGGGGCTGTTTTTT
TRBJ1-5	.	.	TRBV28	CASSLPVKGNQPQHF	TGTGCCAGCAGTTTACCAGTTAAAGGCAATCAGCCCCAGCATTTT
TRBJ2-5	few	.	TRBV30	CAWSDGTQETQYF	TGTGCCTGGAGCGACGGGACACAAGAGACCCAGTACTTC
TRBJ2-5	few	.	TRBV4-1	CASSQVPLWRGQETQYF	TGCGCCAGCAGCCAAGTGCCCCTTTGGAGGGGACAAGAGACCCAGTACTTC
TRBJ2-5	once	.	TRBV5-6	CASSLTGNEETQYF	TGTGCCAGCAGCTTAACAGGGAACGAAGAGACCCAGTACTTC
TRBJ2-1	.	.	TRBV11-3	CASSLLRGSSYNEQFF	TGTGCCAGCAGCTTATTGCGTGGGAGCTCCTACAATGAGCAGTTCTTC
TRBJ2-2	.	TRBD2	TRBV13	CASSPLAGGRDNGELFF	TGTGCCAGCAGCCCACTAGCGGGAGGCCGCGATAACGGGGAGCTGTTTTTT
TRBJ2-1	.	TRBD1	TRBV7-9	CASSLGTGIYNEQFF	TGTGCCAGCAGCTTAGGGACAGGCATATACAATGAGCAGTTCTTC
TRBJ2-3	.	TRBD2	TRBV6-5	CASSALAGPTDTQYF	TGTGCCAGCAGCGCCCTAGCGGGACCCACAGATACGCAGTATTTT
TRBJ1-2	.	.	TRBV5-6	CASSSDSRSYGYTF	TGTGCCAGCAGCTCTGACAGTCGGAGCTATGGCTACACCTTC
TRBJ2-2	.	TRBD2	TRBV5-1	CASSPTPGLAAGELFF	TGCGCCAGCAGCCCCACCCCCGGGCTAGCGGCCGGGGAGCTGTTTTTT
TRBJ2-3	.	.	TRBV28	CASSQGKWDTQYF	TGTGCCAGCAGCCAGGGGAAATGGGATACGCAGTATTTT
TRBJ2-5	.	.	TRBV19	CASIKGAETQYF	TGTGCCAGTATAAAGGGAGCGGAGACCCAGTACTTC
TRBJ1-1	.	.	TRBV7-2	CASSLEVQLTEAFF	TGTGCCAGCAGCTTAGAGGTACAGTTAACTGAAGCTTTCTTT
TRBJ1-2	.	.	TRBV2	CASSEGPGPYYGYTF	TGTGCCAGCAGTGAAGGGCCAGGGCCCTACTATGGCTACACCTTC
TRBJ2-1	.	TRBD2	TRBV9	CASTPREGTSENNEQFF	TGTGCCAGCACCCCCAGAGAGGGGACTAGCGAGAACAATGAGCAGTTCTTC
TRBJ2-7	.	TRBD1	TRBV7-9	CASSLAGQGGNEQYF	TGTGCCAGCAGCTTAGCCGGACAGGGCGGCAACGAGCAGTACTTC
TRBJ2-1	.	.	TRBV28	CASSLGEIDNEQFF	TGTGCCAGCAGTTTAGGGGAGATCGACAATGAGCAGTTCTTC
TRBJ2-1	.	.	TRBV5-8	CASSIGQGYNEQFF	TGTGCCAGCAGCATCGGTCAGGGATACAATGAGCAGTTCTTC
TRBJ1-4	.	TRBD1	TRBV28	CASSGTGGSGEKLFF	TGTGCCAGCAGTGGAACAGGGGGCAGTGGTGAAAAACTGTTTTTT
TRBJ1-6	.	.	TRBV7-7	CASSRGGDSPLHF	TGTGCTAGCAGCCGCGGGGGAGATTCACCCCTCCACTTT
TRBJ2-3	once	TRBD2	TRBV9	CASSVGAGGSTDTQYF	TGTGCCAGCAGCGTAGGTGCGGGGGGAAGCACAGATACGCAGTATTTT
TRBJ2-3	.	.	TRBV29-1	CSVDQGRADTQYF	TGCAGCGTCGACCAGGGGCGAGCAGATACGCAGTATTTT
TRBJ2-1	.	TRBD1	TRBV27	CASSSTGYNEQFF	TGTGCCAGCAGTTCGACAGGGTACAATGAGCAGTTCTTC
TRBJ1-4	.	.	TRBV16	CASSQGRATNEKLFF	TGTGCCAGCAGCCAGGGGAGGGCAACTAATGAAAAACTGTTTTTT
TRBJ2-1	.	TRBD2	TRBV28	CASSLPPRGGSYNEQFF	TGTGCCAGCAGTTTGCCCCCTCGGGGGGGTAGCTACAATGAGCAGTTCTTC
TRBJ2-7	.	.	TRBV2	CASRNRAGSYEQYF	TGTGCCAGCAGGAACAGGGCCGGCTCCTACGAGCAGTACTTC
TRBJ1-1	few	TRBD1	TRBV6-5	CASPGQGVEAFF	TGTGCCAGTCCGGGACAGGGCGTCGAAGCTTTCTTT
TRBJ2-1	.	TRBD1	TRBV15	CATSRDGGQGNEQFF	TGTGCCACCAGCAGAGATGGGGGACAGGGCAATGAGCAGTTCTTC
TRBJ2-1	.	TRBD2	TRBV19	CASSMGLGNNEQFF	TGTGCCAGTAGTATGGGACTAGGGAACAATGAGCAGTTCTTC
TRBJ2-7	.	.	TRBV28	CASNLYRDGEQYF	TGTGCCAGCAACCTCTACAGGGACGGAGAGCAGTACTTC
TRBJ1-4	.	TRBD1	TRBV28	CASRRQGNSEKLFF	TGTGCCAGCAGGCGACAGGGCAATAGTGAAAAACTGTTTTTT
TRBJ2-1	.	.	TRBV5-6	CASSRVNEQFF	TGTGCCAGCAGCAGAGTCAATGAGCAGTTCTTC
TRBJ1-3	.	TRBD1	TRBV18	CASSGGDRASGNTIYF	TGTGCCAGCTCTGGGGGAGACAGGGCCTCTGGAAACACCATATATTTT
TRBJ2-7	.	TRBD2	TRBV7-9	CASTLGLAGVSYEQYF	TGTGCCAGCACCCTGGGACTGGCGGGGGTTTCCTACGAGCAGTACTTC
TRBJ2-5	few	.	TRBV29-1	CSVSHNSQETQYF	TGCAGCGTCAGTCACAACAGCCAAGAGACCCAGTACTTC